A selection of T cell receptor beta chains follows, all from one sample in a study of T cell responses to AZD1222 COVID-19 vaccine. Repertoires were generated with immunoSEQ multiplex PCR, while TCRdb's copy carries only in-frame clones and drops some. The sample holds around 67,000 clones, around 84% seen once. This sample comprised peripheral blood, obtained on day 0 of AZD1222 vaccination. These receptor sequences come from an adult in good health. Both conserved end residues are trimmed from each CDR3.

j_call,v_call,cdr3_aa
TRBJ2-3,TRBV29-1,SASPGSSMDTQY
TRBJ2-7,TRBV6-5,ASSYSARGSYEQY
TRBJ1-4,TRBV7-9,ASRRDRLNEKLF
TRBJ2-7,TRBV27,ASSPYSSYEQY
TRBJ2-1,TRBV28,ASSFLLAMSSYNEQF
TRBJ2-2,TRBV28,ASSLPQGHTGELF
TRBJ1-2,TRBV4-2,ASSQETLGGYGYT
TRBJ1-5,TRBV3-1/TRBV3-2,ASSRDRAKNQPQH
TRBJ1-3,TRBV4-2,ASSQGSYSGNTIY
TRBJ1-3,TRBV7-9,ASQNPGNTIY
TRBJ1-2,TRBV28,ASSLPAVSGASYT
TRBJ2-1,TRBV15,ATSRNNEQF
TRBJ2-1,TRBV6-2/TRBV6-3,ASSSDVHSYNEQF
TRBJ1-1,TRBV4-2,ASSLGDGANTEAF
TRBJ2-7,TRBV2,ASLEESTSGLYEQY
TRBJ2-7,TRBV28,ASSFPFSGILSNSYEQY
TRBJ2-7,TRBV30,AWSVGRPSEQY
TRBJ1-1,TRBV5-1,ASSGRTGSNTEAF
TRBJ2-1,TRBV7-2,ASSLFGGGISSYNEQF
TRBJ2-3,TRBV27,ASSLGPGWGATDTQY
TRBJ1-6,TRBV7-9,ASSAHRGNSPLH
TRBJ2-1,TRBV3-1/TRBV3-2,ASSQGESFGEQF
TRBJ1-2,TRBV5-6,ASSTYWGPNYGYT
TRBJ2-7,TRBV5-1,ASSSGGYYEQY
TRBJ1-1,TRBV18,ASRTNMNTEAF
TRBJ2-1,TRBV5-8,ASSLERGLLGEQF
TRBJ1-3,TRBV7-2,ASSLEPGAGGNTIY
TRBJ1-1,TRBV7-9,ASSLVASKEAF
TRBJ1-5,TRBV7-9,ASSLWTGAFGNQPQH
TRBJ1-2,TRBV30,AWSRQSGGYT
TRBJ2-2,TRBV19,ASSIVGGWASSNTGELF
TRBJ1-4,TRBV9,ASSALTGAHEKLF
TRBJ1-4,TRBV19,ASTSDRVDEKLF